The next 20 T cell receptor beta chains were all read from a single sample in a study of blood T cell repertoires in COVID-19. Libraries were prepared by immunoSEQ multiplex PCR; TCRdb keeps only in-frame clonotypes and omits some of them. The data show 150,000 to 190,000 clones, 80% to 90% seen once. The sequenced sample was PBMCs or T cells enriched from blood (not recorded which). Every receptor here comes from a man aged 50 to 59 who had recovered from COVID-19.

The CDR3, as DNA: TGTGCCAGCAGTTACGCCGGACAGGGGACTCGGGATACGCAGTATTTT. Protein: CASSYAGQGTRDTQYF. The chain combines TRBV6-5 with TRBJ2-3; 9 nucleotides line up with TRBD1. This CDR3 has 16 amino acids. After removal of 2 bases from V and 6 bases from J, the junction contained 9 bases not matched to a gene. Germline V CDR1 and CDR2: MNHEY, SVGAGI.

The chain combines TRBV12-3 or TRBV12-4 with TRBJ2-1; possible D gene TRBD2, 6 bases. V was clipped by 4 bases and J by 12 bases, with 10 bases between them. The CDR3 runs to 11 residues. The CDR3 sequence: CASSSTGVQFF. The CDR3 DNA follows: TGTGCCAGCAGTTCAACGGGGGTGCAGTTCTTC.

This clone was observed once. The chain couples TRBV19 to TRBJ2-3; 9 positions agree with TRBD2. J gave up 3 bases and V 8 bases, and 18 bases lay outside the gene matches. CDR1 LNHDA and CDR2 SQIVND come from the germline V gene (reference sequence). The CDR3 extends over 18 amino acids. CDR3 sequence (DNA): TGTGCCAGTTCCCGGTCCAGGAAGCGGGGGGTGAAAACAGATACGCAGTATTTT. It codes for CASSRSRKRGVKTDTQYF. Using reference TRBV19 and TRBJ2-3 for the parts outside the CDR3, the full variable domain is DGGITQSPKYLFRKEGQNVTLSCEQNLNHDAMYWYRQDPGQGLRLIYYSQIVNDFQKGDIAEGYSVSREKKESFPLTVTSAQKNPTAFYLCASSRSRKRGVKTDTQYFGPGTRLTVL.

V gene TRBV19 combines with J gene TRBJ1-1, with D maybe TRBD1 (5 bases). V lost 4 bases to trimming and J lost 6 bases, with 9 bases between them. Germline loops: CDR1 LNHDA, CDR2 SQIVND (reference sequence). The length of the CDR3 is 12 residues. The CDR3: CASSKGRAEAFF. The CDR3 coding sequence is TGTGCCAGTAGTAAAGGCAGGGCTGAAGCTTTCTTT.

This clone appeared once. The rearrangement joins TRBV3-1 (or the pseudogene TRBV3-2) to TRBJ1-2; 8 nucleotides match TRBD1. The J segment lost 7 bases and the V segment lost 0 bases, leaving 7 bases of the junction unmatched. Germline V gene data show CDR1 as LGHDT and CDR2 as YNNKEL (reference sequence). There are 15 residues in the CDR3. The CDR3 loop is CASSQDPRGLAGYTF. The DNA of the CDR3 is TGTGCCAGCAGCCAAGATCCCAGGGGGCTGGCTGGCTACACCTTC.

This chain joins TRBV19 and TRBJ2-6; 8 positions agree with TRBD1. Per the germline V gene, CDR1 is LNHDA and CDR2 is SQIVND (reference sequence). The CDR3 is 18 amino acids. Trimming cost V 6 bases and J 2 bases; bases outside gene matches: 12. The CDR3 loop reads CASRQRTGNLAGANVLTF. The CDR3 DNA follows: TGTGCCAGTAGGCAGAGGACAGGGAATTTAGCTGGGGCCAACGTCCTGACTTTC.

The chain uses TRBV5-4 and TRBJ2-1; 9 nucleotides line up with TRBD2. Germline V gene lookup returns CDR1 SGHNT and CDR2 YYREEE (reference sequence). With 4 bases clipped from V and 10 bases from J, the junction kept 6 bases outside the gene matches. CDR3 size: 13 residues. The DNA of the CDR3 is TGTGCCAGCAGCGTGTCAGGACTAGCGGAGCAGTTCTTC. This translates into CASSVSGLAEQFF.

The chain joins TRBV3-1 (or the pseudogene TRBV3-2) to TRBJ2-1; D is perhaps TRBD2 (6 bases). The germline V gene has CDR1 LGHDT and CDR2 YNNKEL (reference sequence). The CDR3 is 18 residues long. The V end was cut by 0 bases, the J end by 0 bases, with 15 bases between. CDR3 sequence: CASSQEGTLAPSYNEQFF. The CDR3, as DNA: TGTGCCAGCAGCCAAGAAGGAACACTAGCCCCCTCCTACAATGAGCAGTTCTTC.

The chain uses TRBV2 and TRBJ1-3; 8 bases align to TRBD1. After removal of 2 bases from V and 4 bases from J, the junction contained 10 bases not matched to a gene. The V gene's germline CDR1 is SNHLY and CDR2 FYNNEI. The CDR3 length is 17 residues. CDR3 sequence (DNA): TGTGCCAGCAGTGAACAGGGGGACAGGAAAGCGGGAAACACCATATATTTT. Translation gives CASSEQGDRKAGNTIYF.

The CDR3 sequence is CASSLRQGSYNEQFF. CDR3 in DNA: TGTGCCAGCAGCTTAAGGCAGGGCTCCTACAATGAGCAGTTCTTC. The chain links TRBV7-9 to TRBJ2-1, with a weak D call TRBD1 (5 bases). V shed 2 bases and J shed 0 bases, with 8 bases lying between them. The CDR3 sequence is 15 residues long. Germline-derived CDR1 and CDR2 are SEHNR and FQNEAQ (reference sequence). The full variable domain, with the rest looked up from reference TRBV7-9 and TRBJ2-1, is DTGVSQNPRHKITKRGQNVTFRCDPISEHNRLYWYRQTLGQGPEFLTYFQNEAQLEKSRLLSDRFSAERPKGSFSTLEIQRTEQGDSAMYLCASSLRQGSYNEQFFGPGTRLTVL.

Here the CDR3 DNA reads TGTGCCTGGAGTGGACAGGGAAGCAATCAGCCCCAGCATTTT. This gives the protein CAWSGQGSNQPQHF. The J gene is TRBJ1-5, the V gene TRBV30; 7 bases fit TRBD1. Losses at the gene ends were 1 base for V and 1 base for J; bases not matched to a gene: 1. The CDR3 consists of 14 residues. Germline-derived CDR1 and CDR2 are GTSNPN and SVGIG (reference sequence).

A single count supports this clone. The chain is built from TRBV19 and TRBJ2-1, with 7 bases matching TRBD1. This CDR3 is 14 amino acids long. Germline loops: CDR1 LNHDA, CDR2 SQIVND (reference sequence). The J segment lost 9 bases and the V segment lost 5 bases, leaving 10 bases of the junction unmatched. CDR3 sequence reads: CASSPGTVNGEQFF. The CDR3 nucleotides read TGTGCCAGTAGTCCGGGGACAGTTAATGGTGAGCAGTTCTTC. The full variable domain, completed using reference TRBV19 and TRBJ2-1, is DGGITQSPKYLFRKEGQNVTLSCEQNLNHDAMYWYRQDPGQGLRLIYYSQIVNDFQKGDIAEGYSVSREKKESFPLTVTSAQKNPTAFYLCASSPGTVNGEQFFGPGTRLTVL.

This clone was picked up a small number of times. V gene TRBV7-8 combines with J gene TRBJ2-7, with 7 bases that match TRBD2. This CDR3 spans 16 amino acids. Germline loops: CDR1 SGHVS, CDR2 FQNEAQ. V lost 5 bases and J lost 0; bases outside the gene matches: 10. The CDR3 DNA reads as TGTGCCAGCAGCCCACTTGGGGGGGGGAGCTCCTACGAGCAGTACTTC. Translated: CASSPLGGGSSYEQYF.

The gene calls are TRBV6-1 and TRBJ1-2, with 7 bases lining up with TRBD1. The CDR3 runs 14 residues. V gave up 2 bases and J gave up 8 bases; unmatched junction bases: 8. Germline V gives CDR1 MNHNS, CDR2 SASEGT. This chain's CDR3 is CASSETLTGSGYTF. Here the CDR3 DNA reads TGTGCCAGCAGTGAAACCCTGACAGGGAGCGGCTACACCTTC.

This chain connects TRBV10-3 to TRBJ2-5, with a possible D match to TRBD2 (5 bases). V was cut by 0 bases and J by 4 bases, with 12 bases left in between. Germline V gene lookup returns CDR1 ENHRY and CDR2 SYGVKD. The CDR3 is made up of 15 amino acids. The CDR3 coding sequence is TGTGCCATCAGTGAGTCGGTAAGGAGCGGAGAGACCCAGTACTTC. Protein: CAISESVRSGETQYF.

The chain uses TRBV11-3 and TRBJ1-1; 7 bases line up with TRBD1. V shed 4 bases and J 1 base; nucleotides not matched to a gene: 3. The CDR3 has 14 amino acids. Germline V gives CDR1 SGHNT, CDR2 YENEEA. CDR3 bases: TGTGCCAGCAGCTACAGGGGCCCGAACACTGAAGCTTTCTTT. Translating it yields CASSYRGPNTEAFF.

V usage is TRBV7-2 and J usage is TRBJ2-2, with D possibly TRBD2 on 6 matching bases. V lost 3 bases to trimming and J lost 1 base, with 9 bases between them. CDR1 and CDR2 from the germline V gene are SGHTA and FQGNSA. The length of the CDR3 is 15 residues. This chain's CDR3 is CASSLGTWNTGELFF. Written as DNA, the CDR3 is TGTGCCAGCAGCTTGGGGACTTGGAACACCGGGGAGCTGTTTTTT. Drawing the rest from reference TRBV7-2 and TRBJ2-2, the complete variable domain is GAGVSQSPSNKVTEKGKDVELRCDPISGHTALYWYRQSLGQGLEFLIYFQGNSAPDKSGLPSDRFSAERTGGSVSTLTIQRTQQEDSAVYLCASSLGTWNTGELFFGEGSRLTVL.

The CDR3 region is CASSRQGRGNTEAFF. The DNA of the CDR3 is TGTGCCAGTAGTAGACAGGGACGGGGGAACACTGAAGCTTTCTTT. The chain employs TRBV19 and TRBJ1-1; TRBD1 agrees at 7 bases. The germline CDR1 and CDR2 sequences are LNHDA and SQIVND (reference sequence). The CDR3 has 15 amino acids. J gave up 1 base and V 4 bases, and 6 bases lay outside the gene matches.

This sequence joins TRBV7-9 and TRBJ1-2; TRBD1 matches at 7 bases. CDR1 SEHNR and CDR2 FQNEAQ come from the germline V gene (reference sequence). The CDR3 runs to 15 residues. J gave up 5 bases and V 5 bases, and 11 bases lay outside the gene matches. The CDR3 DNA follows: TGTGCCAGCAGCGTAGTCGGGACAGCTCCTTATGGCTACACCTTC. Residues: CASSVVGTAPYGYTF.

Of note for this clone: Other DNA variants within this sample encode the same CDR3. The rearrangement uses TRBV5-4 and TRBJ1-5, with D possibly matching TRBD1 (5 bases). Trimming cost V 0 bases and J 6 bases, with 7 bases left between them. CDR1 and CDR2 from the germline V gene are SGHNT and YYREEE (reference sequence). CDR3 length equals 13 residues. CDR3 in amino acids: CASSLGGGQPQHF. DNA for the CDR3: TGTGCCAGCAGCTTGGGGGGGGGTCAGCCCCAGCATTTT. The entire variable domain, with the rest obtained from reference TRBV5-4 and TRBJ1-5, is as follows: ETGVTQSPTHLIKTRGQQVTLRCSSQSGHNTVSWYQQALGQGPQFIFQYYREEENGRGNFPPRFSGLQFPNYSSELNVNALELDDSALYLCASSLGGGQPQHFGDGTRLSIL.